The 24 T cell receptor beta chains given below trace back to one sample, sequenced in a study of CD8 T cells in Susac syndrome. With random hexamers, 0.5 to 1 ug RNA was reverse transcribed. TCRdb re-derived calls from the immunoSEQ multiplex PCR reads in MiXCR, one entry per CDR3 protein. The sample contains about 190,000 distinct CDR3 sequences, around 95% of which appear only once. Sequenced sample: CD4+ T cells from PBMCs. These receptors were collected from a human donor with Susac syndrome.

This chain joins TRBV27 and TRBJ1-1, with TRBD1 matching 9 bases. J was trimmed by 10 bases and V by 5 bases; bases with no gene match: 17. Germline V gives CDR1 MNHEY, CDR2 SMNVEV (reference sequence). This CDR3 is built from 16 residues. As DNA, the CDR3 is TGTGCCAGCAGTGGATTCCTTACAGGGGGCGTTTTTCGAGCTTTCTTT. It encodes CASSGFLTGGVFRAFF.

V usage is TRBV24-1 and J usage is TRBJ2-2; D ambiguous. Germline CDR1 and CDR2: KGHDR and SFDVKD. V lost 7 bases, J lost 0 bases, and 14 bases lay in between. CDR3 length: 16 amino acids. CDR3 coding DNA: TGTGCCACCAGCACCACGTCGGCAGCGAACACCGGGGAGCTGTTTTTT. This codes for CATSTTSAANTGELFF.

J is TRBJ2-1 and V is TRBV11-2; 9 positions match TRBD1. The germline gives CDR1 SGHAT, CDR2 FQNNGV. The V gene end was trimmed by 6 bases and the J gene end by 9 bases; junction bases not matched to a gene: 15. The CDR3 has 16 residues. This CDR3 reads CASRLLAGTGTGEQFF. The CDR3 DNA sequence: TGTGCCAGCAGGCTCCTTGCCGGGACAGGGACCGGTGAGCAGTTCTTC.

CDR3 region: CASETLREPKHGYTF. The DNA for the CDR3 is TGTGCCAGCGAGACCTTGAGGGAACCGAAACATGGCTACACCTTC. V and J are TRBV28 and TRBJ1-2, with D hard to call. This CDR3 spans 15 amino acids. Germline assignment: CDR1 MDHEN and CDR2 SYDVKM. The V gene lost 8 bases and the J gene lost 6 bases, with 22 bases spanning the gap.

This clonotype was counted once. This chain connects TRBV12-3 or TRBV12-4 to TRBJ1-1; D is ambiguous. Trimming left V 8 bases short and J 4 bases short, with 17 bases between. The CDR3 spans 14 residues. The CDR3 bases are TGTGCCAGCGGCCCTGACTCCTCCGTCACTGAAGCTTTCTTT. Translation gives CASGPDSSVTEAFF.

V usage is TRBV7-3 and J usage is TRBJ2-1; TRBD1 or TRBD2 may be the D gene (5 bases each). The germline V and J ends were trimmed by 4 bases and 4 bases, with 14 bases remaining between them. Per the germline V gene, CDR1 is SGHTA and CDR2 is FQGTGA. This CDR3 is 15 amino acids long. This CDR3 is CASSSPGPGYNEQFF. For the CDR3, the DNA is TGTGCCAGCAGCTCCCCGGGACCGGGGTACAATGAGCAGTTCTTC.

This chain links TRBV6-5 with TRBJ2-5; TRBD2 aligns across 9 bases. Trimming cost V 0 bases and J 3 bases; bases outside gene matches: 5. Germline V gene sequence: CDR1 MNHEY, CDR2 SVGAGI. The CDR3 totals 16 residues. CDR3 in amino acids: CASSYSRSGGKETQYF. CDR3 in DNA: TGTGCCAGCAGTTACTCGAGGAGCGGGGGGAAAGAGACCCAGTACTTC.

The V and J genes are TRBV28 and TRBJ1-3; D is undetermined. Per germline, CDR1 MDHEN and CDR2 SYDVKM. The CDR3 extends over 15 amino acids. The ends were cut back, 5 bases at V and 0 bases at J, with 11 bases in the middle. The CDR3 DNA reads TGTGCCAGCAGTGACCGGGTTTCCTCTGGAAACACCATATATTTT. It is translated as CASSDRVSSGNTIYF.

The rearrangement uses TRBV5-1 and TRBJ2-2; 9 bases align to TRBD2. V gave up 6 bases and J gave up 1 base; unmatched junction bases: 1. CDR1 is SGHRS, CDR2 YFSETQ, per germline. The CDR3 is 14 amino acids. The CDR3 loop is CASMTSGNTGELFF. CDR3 DNA sequence: TGCGCCAGCATGACTAGCGGGAACACCGGGGAGCTGTTTTTT.

This sequence joins TRBV20-1 and TRBJ2-3; TRBD1 matches 12 bases. The CDR3 loop spans 15 amino acids. J gave up 5 bases and V 6 bases, and 9 bases lay outside the gene matches. CDR1 DFQATT and CDR2 SNEGSKA come from the germline V gene (reference sequence). The CDR3 bases are TGCAGTGCAGACGGGACAGGGGGCGATAAAGATACGCAGTATTTT. Translating gives CSADGTGGDKDTQYF.

The chain recombines TRBV9 with TRBJ1-6; D might be TRBD1 (5 bases). V was clipped by 0 bases and J by 7 bases, with 11 bases between them. Germline V gene sequence: CDR1 SGDLS, CDR2 YYNGEE. The CDR3 is 15 residues long. For the CDR3, the DNA is TGTGCCAGCAGCGTAGACCCGGGACCGAATTCACCCCTCCACTTT. Residues: CASSVDPGPNSPLHF.

The chain uses TRBV9 and TRBJ1-2; D is ambiguous. Germline CDR1 and CDR2: SGDLS and YYNGEE. The CDR3 is 14 residues long. The V end was cut by 3 bases, the J end by 8 bases, with 17 bases between. CDR3 loop: CASSAGGKVRGYTF. The CDR3 DNA reads TGTGCCAGCAGCGCAGGTGGGAAAGTGCGCGGCTACACCTTC. Full variable domain (missing parts from reference TRBV9 and TRBJ1-2): DSGVTQTPKHLITATGQRVTLRCSPRSGDLSVYWYQQSLDQGLQFLIQYYNGEERAKGNILERFSAQQFPDLHSELNLSSLELGDSALYFCASSAGGKVRGYTFGSGTRLTVV.

CDR3 protein: CSLQAGETQYF. As DNA, the CDR3 is TGCAGTTTACAAGCGGGGGAGACCCAGTACTTC. The chain employs TRBV20-1 and TRBJ2-5; TRBD2 aligns across 7 bases. Germline assignment: CDR1 DFQATT and CDR2 SNEGSKA (reference sequence). CDR3 length: 11 residues. V gave up 8 bases and J gave up 5 bases; unmatched junction bases: 5.

The CDR3 loop reads CATSSISGGNQETQYF. CDR3 coding DNA: TGTGCCACCAGTTCAATTAGCGGGGGGAATCAAGAGACCCAGTACTTC. The rearrangement uses TRBV24-1 and TRBJ2-5, with 10 bases that match TRBD2. The CDR3 length is 16 residues. The germline V gene has CDR1 KGHDR and CDR2 SFDVKD. After removal of 6 bases from V and 2 bases from J, the junction contained 8 bases not matched to a gene.

Comments on this clonotype: Germline and junction disagree at one end, which may indicate a read error. The CDR3 loop is CASNLPPGQYNSPLHF. The CDR3 bases are TGTGCCAGCAACTTACCTCCGGGACAGTACAATTCACCCCTCCACTTT. The V gene is TRBV7-2, the J gene TRBJ1-6, with TRBD1 identical over 7 bases. This CDR3 has 16 amino acids. CDR1 is SGHTA and CDR2 is FQGNSA in the germline V gene.

This chain connects TRBV11-2 to TRBJ1-2; D not resolved. This CDR3 has 14 residues. Germline CDR1 SGHAT, CDR2 FQNNGV. Deletions cut 3 bases from V and 3 bases from J, with 11 bases between. The CDR3 spells CASSFDGLDYGYTF. In nucleotides, the CDR3 is TGTGCCAGCAGCTTCGACGGGCTGGACTATGGCTACACCTTC.

The CDR3 loop is CASRVIEETQYF. DNA for the CDR3: TGTGCCAGCAGAGTTATCGAGGAGACCCAGTACTTC. The gene calls are TRBV2 and TRBJ2-5; D is uncertain. Trimming stripped 6 bases from V and 5 bases from J, with 10 bases between. Germline V CDR1 and CDR2: SNHLY, FYNNEI. CDR3 length: 12 amino acids.

This chain links TRBV3-1 with TRBJ2-1; TRBD2 aligns across 9 bases. Germline values: CDR1 LGHDT, CDR2 YNNKEL (reference sequence). Germline trimming cut 3 bases from V and 3 bases from J; bases unmatched to any gene: 0. The CDR3 spans 14 residues. CDR3 in DNA: TGTGCCAGCAGCCAGCGGGGGGGCTACAATGAGCAGTTCTTC. Amino acid sequence: CASSQRGGYNEQFF.

This chain uses TRBV27 with TRBJ2-3, with 9 bases matching TRBD1. The CDR3 contains 15 residues. Looked up from germline, CDR1 is MNHEY and CDR2 is SMNVEV (reference sequence). V dropped 5 bases and J dropped 4; count of bases not matched to a gene: 7. The CDR3 DNA follows: TGTGCCAGCAGTCCGCAGGACAGGGGTGCAGATACGCAGTATTTT. It is translated as CASSPQDRGADTQYF.

The V call is TRBV9, the J call TRBJ2-5; 9 bases fit TRBD2. Germline V CDR1 and CDR2: SGDLS, YYNGEE. V lost 1 base to trimming and J lost 5 bases; unmatched junction nucleotides: 9. The CDR3 has 16 amino acids. The CDR3 loop reads CASSVLGTSLTETQYF. The CDR3 DNA follows: TGTGCCAGCAGCGTACTCGGGACTAGCCTTACGGAGACCCAGTACTTC.

The CDR3 loop reads CSASLQPNTEAFF. DNA of the CDR3: TGCAGTGCTAGTCTTCAGCCGAACACTGAAGCTTTCTTT. The rearrangement joins TRBV20-1 to TRBJ1-1; D not certain. Trimming shortened V by 3 bases and J by 1 base, and 9 bases separated the two germline ends. The CDR3 spans 13 residues. Germline CDR1 reads DFQATT; CDR2 reads SNEGSKA (reference sequence).

The J gene is TRBJ2-5, the V gene TRBV20-1, with 7 bases aligning to TRBD2. The CDR3 has 13 residues. The V gene's germline CDR1 is DFQATT and CDR2 SNEGSKA (reference sequence). Trimming cost V 5 bases and J 0 bases; bases outside gene matches: 3. The CDR3 nucleotides read TGCAGTGCTGGACGGGGGGACCAAGAGACCCAGTACTTC. Translated, it gives CSAGRGDQETQYF.

This rearrangement joins TRBV4-2 to TRBJ1-1; unclear D gene. The CDR3 sequence is 14 residues long. Germline V gives CDR1 LGHNA, CDR2 YNFKEQ. With 3 bases removed from V and 4 bases from J, the gap between germline ends came to 12 bases. The CDR3 loop is CASSHSGVGTEAFF. For the CDR3, the DNA is TGTGCCAGCAGCCATTCTGGGGTAGGCACTGAAGCTTTCTTT.

V gene TRBV12-5 combines with J gene TRBJ2-5; 15 bases match TRBD2. The germline CDR1 and CDR2 sequences are LGHNT and FRNRAP. Trimming at V came to 7 bases and at J to 7 bases, leaving 16 bases not matched to a gene. The CDR3 covers 18 residues. The CDR3 bases are TGTGCTAGTGCCTCCCCCGGGACTAGCGGGGGGAGGAGGGGGACCCAGTACTTC. This translates into CASASPGTSGGRRGTQYF. Looking up the rest from reference TRBV12-5 and TRBJ2-5 gives the full variable domain: DARVTQTPRHKVTEMGQEVTMRCQPILGHNTVFWYRQTMMQGLELLAYFRNRAPLDDSGMPKDRFSAEMPDATLATLKIQPSEPRDSAVYFCASASPGTSGGRRGTQYFGPGTRLLVL.